Following are 19 T cell receptor beta chains from one sample sequenced in a study of T cell responses to AZD1222 COVID-19 vaccine. Clones were read by immunoSEQ multiplex PCR, and TCRdb kept only the in-frame ones, dropping some. The sample consists of 200,000 or so clones, around 93% of them appearing once. Sequencing was performed on peripheral blood, taken on day 0 of AZD1222 vaccination. The receptors shown here come from an adult in good health.

V and J are TRBV11-2 and TRBJ2-7; perhaps TRBD1 as D (5 bases). The CDR3 is 11 residues long. V was clipped by 5 bases and J by 13 bases, with 15 bases between them. CDR1 and CDR2 from the germline V gene are SGHAT and FQNNGV. For the CDR3, the DNA is TGTGCCAGCAGCAGATCGGACACCCAATACTTC. Its protein product is CASSRSDTQYF.

This chain uses TRBV30 with TRBJ1-6; D may be TRBD1 (5 bases). This CDR3 contains 13 residues. The V gene's germline CDR1 is GTSNPN and CDR2 SVGIG (reference sequence). V dropped 2 bases and J dropped 10 bases, with 12 bases sitting between them. CDR3 amino acids: CAWSPERDSPLHF. In DNA, the CDR3 is TGTGCCTGGAGTCCCGAGCGGGACTCACCCCTCCACTTT.

The V gene is TRBV3-1 (or the pseudogene TRBV3-2), the J gene TRBJ1-2; 7 bases are shared with TRBD1. J was trimmed by 5 bases and V by 3 bases; bases with no gene match: 6. There are 14 residues in the CDR3. Germline V gene lookup returns CDR1 LGHDT and CDR2 YNNKEL (reference sequence). CDR3 protein: CASSQGGQPYGYTF. The CDR3 nucleotides read TGTGCCAGCAGCCAGGGGGGACAGCCTTATGGCTACACCTTC.

The V call is TRBV19, the J call TRBJ1-6, with no clear D. The CDR3 has 12 residues. V shed 9 bases and J shed 7 bases, with 10 bases lying between them. CDR1 is LNHDA, CDR2 SQIVND, per germline (reference sequence). Here the CDR3 DNA reads TGTGCCAGCACCGACCTCAATTCACCCCTCCACTTT. Translated: CASTDLNSPLHF. The full variable domain, in which reference TRBV19 and TRBJ1-6 provide the parts outside the CDR3, is DGGITQSPKYLFRKEGQNVTLSCEQNLNHDAMYWYRQDPGQGLRLIYYSQIVNDFQKGDIAEGYSVSREKKESFPLTVTSAQKNPTAFYLCASTDLNSPLHFGNGTRLTVT.

The genes are TRBV6-5 and TRBJ1-5; D might be TRBD1 (5 bases). This CDR3 has 14 residues. V gave up 8 bases and J gave up 3 bases, with 14 bases separating them. CDR1 is MNHEY, CDR2 SVGAGI, per germline. For the CDR3, the DNA is TGTGCCAGCCTAAGGGGCGCCAACAATCAGCCCCAGCATTTT. The encoded protein is CASLRGANNQPQHF.

The chain has TRBV3-1 (or the pseudogene TRBV3-2) and TRBJ1-4, with 9 bases that match TRBD1. CDR1 is LGHDT and CDR2 is YNNKEL in the germline V gene (reference sequence). The CDR3 is made up of 15 amino acids. V shed 3 bases, J shed 8 bases, and the junction held 7 bases outside the gene matches. This chain's CDR3 is CASSQRTGAGEKLFF. The CDR3 coding sequence is TGTGCCAGCAGCCAGAGGACAGGGGCAGGGGAAAAACTGTTTTTT.

This sequence joins TRBV19 and TRBJ2-7; 10 nucleotides align to TRBD1. After removal of 5 bases from V and 7 bases from J, the junction contained 5 bases not matched to a gene. CDR3 length: 13 residues. CDR1 and CDR2 from the germline V gene are LNHDA and SQIVND (reference sequence). The CDR3 protein is CASSPDRGHEQYF. Written as DNA, the CDR3 is TGTGCCAGTAGTCCCGACAGGGGGCATGAGCAGTACTTC. Together with reference TRBV19 and TRBJ2-7, the CDR3 gives the full variable domain: DGGITQSPKYLFRKEGQNVTLSCEQNLNHDAMYWYRQDPGQGLRLIYYSQIVNDFQKGDIAEGYSVSREKKESFPLTVTSAQKNPTAFYLCASSPDRGHEQYFGPGTRLTVT.

V gene TRBV6-6 combines with J gene TRBJ1-2, with D uncertain. V lost 1 base and J 2 bases, leaving 14 bases between the germline ends. Germline V CDR1 and CDR2: MNHNY, SVGAGI (reference sequence). CDR3 length: 16 residues. CDR3 protein: CASSYFGLPANYGYTF. CDR3 coding DNA: TGTGCCAGCAGTTACTTTGGCCTGCCGGCGAACTATGGCTACACCTTC.

This chain joins TRBV28 and TRBJ2-2, with D maybe TRBD1 (6 bases). Germline V gene lookup returns CDR1 MDHEN and CDR2 SYDVKM. The CDR3 length is 15 residues. Trimming took off 7 bases at V and 4 bases at J, with 16 bases between the two ends. This CDR3 is CASTRQQGPTGELFF. The CDR3 bases are TGTGCCAGCACCCGCCAGCAGGGGCCCACCGGGGAGCTGTTTTTT.

The count of this clone is one. This chain uses TRBV28 with TRBJ1-1, with D possibly TRBD1 on 6 matching bases. The CDR3 length is 17 residues. Germline CDR1 is MDHEN and CDR2 is SYDVKM. V was clipped by 2 bases and J by 1 base, with 17 bases between them. The CDR3 sequence: CASSLVGGAGGNTEAFF. CDR3 DNA: TGTGCCAGCAGTTTAGTAGGGGGGGCCGGCGGGAACACTGAAGCTTTCTTT.

The chain has TRBV2 and TRBJ2-7; maybe TRBD2 (6 bases). Germline V lookup: CDR1 SNHLY, CDR2 FYNNEI. The CDR3 length is 13 residues. V gave up 4 bases and J gave up 4 bases, with 11 bases separating them. CDR3 coding DNA: TGTGCCAGCAGTGGGGCGGAGGGTTACGAGCAGTACTTC. This translates into CASSGAEGYEQYF.

The CDR3 spells CASLRKPGPRQETQYF. The CDR3 DNA reads as TGTGCCAGCCTCCGAAAGCCGGGACCACGGCAAGAGACCCAGTACTTC. The genes are TRBV21-1 and TRBJ2-5. TRBV21-1 is a documented pseudogene. CDR3 length: 16 amino acids.

This clone has only one observation. The chain carries TRBV27 and TRBJ2-3; unclear D gene. Looked up from germline, CDR1 is MNHEY and CDR2 is SMNVEV (reference sequence). Trimming removed 3 bases at V and 4 bases at J, with 8 bases between. This CDR3 spans 13 amino acids. The CDR3 DNA sequence: TGTGCCAGCAGTTTGGGTTCTTCAGATACGCAGTATTTT. Its protein product is CASSLGSSDTQYF.

The chain couples TRBV7-9 to TRBJ1-1; possible D gene TRBD1, 5 bases. The CDR3 has 15 amino acids. Germline CDR1 SEHNR, CDR2 FQNEAQ (reference sequence). The V end was cut by 5 bases, the J end by 1 base, with 14 bases between. The CDR3 DNA follows: TGTGCCAGCAGCATTGGACATAACGGGAACACTGAAGCTTTCTTT. It codes for CASSIGHNGNTEAFF.

This chain uses TRBV25-1 with TRBJ1-3, with a possible D match to TRBD1 (5 bases). Trimming removed 0 bases from V and 4 bases from J, with 16 bases in between. Germline V gene lookup returns CDR1 MGHDK and CDR2 SYGVNS. This CDR3 has 17 residues. The CDR3 protein is CASSEYIRGYSGNTIYF. CDR3 bases: TGTGCCAGCAGTGAATATATTCGGGGGTATTCAGGAAACACCATATATTTT.

The chain uses TRBV4-2 and TRBJ1-4; tentative D call: TRBD1 (6 bases). The CDR3 sequence is 16 residues long. Germline-derived CDR1 and CDR2 are LGHNA and YNFKEQ. Between the trimmed V and J ends, which lost 4 bases and 10 bases, there was a span of 22 bases. This CDR3 is CASSPAGDNSKGKLFF. CDR3 in DNA: TGTGCCAGCAGCCCCGCCGGGGACAATAGTAAGGGAAAACTGTTTTTT.

The chain combines TRBV25-1 with TRBJ1-5; TRBD1 aligns across 8 bases. The CDR3 loop spans 15 amino acids. CDR1 and CDR2 from the germline V gene are MGHDK and SYGVNS. V dropped 6 bases and J dropped 4; count of bases not matched to a gene: 8. The CDR3 spells CASSGPGQGNQPQHF. For the CDR3, the DNA is TGTGCCAGCAGCGGGCCCGGACAGGGAAATCAGCCCCAGCATTTT.

The V call is TRBV11-2, the J call TRBJ2-7; D ambiguous. Germline assignment: CDR1 SGHAT and CDR2 FQNNGV. The CDR3 extends over 11 amino acids. The V gene lost 3 bases and the J gene lost 5 bases, with 5 bases spanning the gap. The CDR3 DNA is TGTGCCAGCAGCTTGTTGAACGAGCAGTACTTC. Translated: CASSLLNEQYF.

The chain combines TRBV6-2 or TRBV6-3 with TRBJ2-1, with TRBD2 matching over 10 bases. Germline V gives CDR1 MNHEY, CDR2 SVGEGT. The CDR3 is 14 residues long. With V trimmed by 5 bases and J by 5 bases, 3 bases remained unmatched. CDR3 amino acids: CASSRTSGNNEQFF. The CDR3, as DNA: TGTGCCAGCAGTCGGACTAGCGGTAACAATGAGCAGTTCTTC.